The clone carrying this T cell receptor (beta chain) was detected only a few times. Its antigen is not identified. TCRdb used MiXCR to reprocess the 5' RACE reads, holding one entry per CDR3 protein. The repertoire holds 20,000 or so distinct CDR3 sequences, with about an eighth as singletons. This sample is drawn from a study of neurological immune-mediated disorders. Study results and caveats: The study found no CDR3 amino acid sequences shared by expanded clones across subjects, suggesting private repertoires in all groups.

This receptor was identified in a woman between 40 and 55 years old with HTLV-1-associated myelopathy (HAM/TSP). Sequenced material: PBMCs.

Here the CDR3 reads CSARDPGAEAFF. CDR3 nucleotides: TGCAGTGCTAGAGATCCAGGTGCTGAAGCTTTCTTT. This sequence joins TRBV20-1 and TRBJ1-1; D unclear. Trimming pared 0 bases from V and 6 bases from J, leaving 8 bases between. CDR1 and CDR2 (germline): DFQATT, SNEGSKA (reference sequence). The CDR3 extends over 12 amino acids.